These 27 T cell receptor beta chains share one sample of origin, sequenced in a study of blood T cell repertoires in COVID-19. TCRdb's table, derived via immunoSEQ multiplex PCR, lists solely in-frame clones and lacks some. The sample contains 30,000 to 40,000 clones, 75% to 90% of which appear only once. Sequencing was done on a sample of peripheral blood. These receptors were obtained from a man in his fifties or sixties with active or convalescent COVID-19.

This clone was detected only once. The chain couples TRBV7-8 to TRBJ2-3; weak D call: TRBD2 (5 bases). Germline-derived CDR1 and CDR2 are SGHVS and FQNEAQ. Trimming stripped 5 bases from V and 1 base from J, with 16 bases between. The CDR3 extends over 16 amino acids. Here the CDR3 DNA reads TGTGCCAGCAGCCCCCTTACTGGAGGTGGCACAGATACGCAGTATTTT. Its protein is CASSPLTGGGTDTQYF.

The table lists this clone with a few counts. J is TRBJ1-3 and V is TRBV7-9; D unresolved. V lost 1 base and J 3 bases, leaving 7 bases between the germline ends. Germline CDR1 reads SEHNR; CDR2 reads FQNEAQ (reference sequence). The CDR3 has 14 amino acids. Written as DNA, the CDR3 is TGTGCCAGCAGCTTAGGGTCCGGTGGAAACACCATATATTTT. This codes for CASSLGSGGNTIYF.

This chain joins TRBV5-1 and TRBJ2-5; 8 bases map to TRBD1. This CDR3 is 14 amino acids long. The junction had 5 bases not matched to a gene; V was cut back by 4 bases and J by 3 bases. CDR1 is SGHRS, CDR2 YFSETQ, per germline. CDR3 sequence: CASSPRQGKETQYF. Written as DNA, the CDR3 is TGCGCCAGCAGCCCTCGACAGGGGAAAGAGACCCAGTACTTC.

The J gene is TRBJ2-3, the V gene TRBV5-8; 11 bases agree with TRBD1. From germline, CDR1 is SGHTS and CDR2 YDEGEE. Trimming removed 4 bases from V and 6 bases from J; junction bases left unmatched: 10. The CDR3 is 16 amino acids. This CDR3 is CASSKWTGGVGDTQYF. The CDR3, as DNA: TGTGCCAGCAGCAAATGGACAGGGGGCGTAGGGGATACGCAGTATTTT.

This clone was detected once. The rearrangement links TRBV5-6 to TRBJ2-6, with TRBD2 as a possible D gene (6 bases). Trimming took off 4 bases at V and 0 bases at J, with 11 bases between the two ends. Germline loops: CDR1 SGHDT, CDR2 YYEEEE. The CDR3 extends over 16 amino acids. CDR3 region: CASSLGGFSGANVLTF. The DNA for the CDR3 is TGTGCCAGCAGCCTAGGAGGGTTCTCTGGGGCCAACGTCCTGACTTTC.

This chain joins TRBV28 and TRBJ2-1, with 7 bases that match TRBD1. V trimming: 1 base; J trimming: 0 bases; junction bases outside the gene matches: 6. The CDR3 contains 17 residues. Looked up from germline, CDR1 is MDHEN and CDR2 is SYDVKM. Written as DNA, the CDR3 is TGTGCCAGCAGTTTATTGGACAGGTCACGCTCCTACAATGAGCAGTTCTTC. This codes for CASSLLDRSRSYNEQFF.

The chain links TRBV19 to TRBJ1-2; 8 bases are a match to TRBD1. The germline V gene has CDR1 LNHDA and CDR2 SQIVND (reference sequence). After removal of 8 bases from V and 4 bases from J, the junction contained 3 bases not matched to a gene. The CDR3 covers 12 residues. The CDR3 bases are TGTGCCAGTCTTGACAGGGGCTATGGCTACACCTTC. As protein: CASLDRGYGYTF. Based on the CDR3 plus reference TRBV19 and TRBJ1-2, the full variable domain is DGGITQSPKYLFRKEGQNVTLSCEQNLNHDAMYWYRQDPGQGLRLIYYSQIVNDFQKGDIAEGYSVSREKKESFPLTVTSAQKNPTAFYLCASLDRGYGYTFGSGTRLTVV.

The V and J genes are TRBV6-2 or TRBV6-3 and TRBJ2-7; 9 bases map to TRBD1. V gave up 2 bases and J gave up 7 bases; unmatched junction bases: 12. CDR1 is MNHEY, CDR2 SVGEGT, per germline. The CDR3 sequence is 16 residues long. This CDR3 reads CASSYVGPGQGGEQYV. The CDR3 DNA reads as TGTGCCAGCAGTTACGTCGGTCCGGGACAGGGCGGAGAGCAGTACGTC.

A few counts support this clone. J is TRBJ1-2 and V is TRBV6-5; possibly TRBD1 for D (6 bases). This CDR3 comprises 12 residues. In germline, CDR1 is MNHEY, CDR2 SVGAGI. The V and J ends lost 7 bases and 7 bases respectively, with 13 bases between them. The CDR3 nucleotides are TGTGCCAGCAAGCAGGGGTTGCGTGGCTACACCTTC. This sequence encodes CASKQGLRGYTF.

J is TRBJ2-6 and V is TRBV19; 9 bases map to TRBD1. V lost 5 bases and J lost 0; bases outside the gene matches: 5. The CDR3 consists of 17 residues. Germline V CDR1 and CDR2: LNHDA, SQIVND (reference sequence). The CDR3 sequence is CASSWDRELSGANVLTF. The CDR3 DNA reads as TGTGCCAGTAGTTGGGACAGGGAACTCTCTGGGGCCAACGTCCTGACTTTC.

The V call is TRBV3-1 (or the pseudogene TRBV3-2), the J call TRBJ1-2; D is perhaps TRBD1 (5 bases). V was clipped by 0 bases and J by 8 bases, with 13 bases between them. The CDR3 sequence is 14 residues long. Germline V gene sequence: CDR1 LGHDT, CDR2 YNNKEL (reference sequence). CDR3 sequence: CASSQDLVRAGYTF. The CDR3 coding sequence is TGTGCCAGCAGCCAAGATCTGGTCAGGGCGGGCTACACCTTC.

The chain employs TRBV10-3 and TRBJ2-2, with 7 bases matching TRBD1. The CDR3 covers 16 residues. Germline V gives CDR1 ENHRY, CDR2 SYGVKD. The J segment lost 1 base and the V segment lost 6 bases, leaving 8 bases of the junction unmatched. CDR3 sequence (DNA): TGTGCCATCAGGAGAGAGGGACAGCTGAACACCGGGGAGCTGTTTTTT. Protein: CAIRREGQLNTGELFF.

CDR3 amino acids: CASSRLAGGYEQYV. The CDR3 bases are TGTGCCAGCAGCCGACTAGCGGGGGGTTACGAGCAGTACGTC. The chain is built from TRBV28 and TRBJ2-7; TRBD2 matches 13 bases. Germline V gene lookup returns CDR1 MDHEN and CDR2 SYDVKM. The CDR3 totals 14 residues. V lost 6 bases to trimming and J lost 4 bases; unmatched junction nucleotides: 3.

The rearrangement joins TRBV10-3 to TRBJ1-6; 8 bases fit TRBD1. J lost 7 bases, V lost 5 bases, and 7 bases had no gene match. The CDR3 is 15 residues long. CDR1 is ENHRY, CDR2 SYGVKD, per germline. This CDR3 is CAISRLTGANSPLHF. The CDR3 DNA follows: TGTGCCATCAGTCGCCTGACAGGGGCCAATTCACCCCTCCACTTT.

The rearrangement links TRBV19 to TRBJ2-1; D ambiguous. Trimming took off 6 bases at V and 4 bases at J, with 13 bases between the two ends. The CDR3 is made up of 14 amino acids. The germline gives CDR1 LNHDA, CDR2 SQIVND (reference sequence). The CDR3 is CASRKRSSYNEQFF. The CDR3 region has the DNA TGTGCCAGTAGGAAGCGAAGTTCTTACAATGAGCAGTTCTTC.

The chain is built from TRBV6-5 and TRBJ1-1; 7 bases line up with TRBD1. V was clipped by 6 bases and J by 3 bases; unmatched bases: 7. The V gene's germline CDR1 is MNHEY and CDR2 SVGAGI. This CDR3 is built from 14 residues. CDR3 residues: CASRNRGSDTEAFF. CDR3 DNA: TGTGCCAGCAGGAACAGGGGATCGGACACTGAAGCTTTCTTT.

This clone was picked up one time. The chain carries TRBV9 and TRBJ1-1; D not certain. Trimming cost V 0 bases and J 5 bases, with 8 bases left between them. The CDR3 loop spans 13 amino acids. CDR1 and CDR2 from the germline V gene are SGDLS and YYNGEE. DNA of the CDR3: TGTGCCAGCAGCGTAGATACGAGGACTGAAGCTTTCTTT. As protein: CASSVDTRTEAFF. The entire variable domain, with the rest obtained from reference TRBV9 and TRBJ1-1, is as follows: DSGVTQTPKHLITATGQRVTLRCSPRSGDLSVYWYQQSLDQGLQFLIQYYNGEERAKGNILERFSAQQFPDLHSELNLSSLELGDSALYFCASSVDTRTEAFFGQGTRLTVV.

This sequence joins TRBV19 and TRBJ2-2; 13 bases agree with TRBD2. V shed 6 bases and J 4 bases; nucleotides not matched to a gene: 2. This CDR3 region has 15 residues. Germline V gives CDR1 LNHDA, CDR2 SQIVND (reference sequence). CDR3 sequence reads: CASRGLAGSTGELFF. The CDR3 DNA follows: TGTGCCAGTAGGGGACTAGCGGGAAGCACCGGGGAGCTGTTTTTT.

This clone was seen only a few times. The chain has TRBV19 and TRBJ2-1; 8 positions agree with TRBD1. The CDR3 is 16 amino acids. The germline V gene encodes CDR1 LNHDA and CDR2 SQIVND (reference sequence). The trim removed 6 bases at V and 6 bases at J, leaving 13 bases unmatched. The CDR3 region has the DNA TGTGCCAGTAGCGGGAACGCGGCGACAGGGGTCAATGAGCAGTTCTTC. This sequence encodes CASSGNAATGVNEQFF. Full variable domain (outside the CDR3, taken from reference TRBV19 and TRBJ2-1): DGGITQSPKYLFRKEGQNVTLSCEQNLNHDAMYWYRQDPGQGLRLIYYSQIVNDFQKGDIAEGYSVSREKKESFPLTVTSAQKNPTAFYLCASSGNAATGVNEQFFGPGTRLTVL.

The chain joins TRBV6-5 to TRBJ2-1; 8 bases are a match to TRBD2. Looked up from germline, CDR1 is MNHEY and CDR2 is SVGAGI. J gave up 4 bases and V 2 bases, and 7 bases lay outside the gene matches. The CDR3 extends over 16 amino acids. As DNA, the CDR3 is TGTGCCAGCAGTTACGTGGCGGGAGGCGTATACAATGAGCAGTTCTTC. Translation gives CASSYVAGGVYNEQFF.

The chain joins TRBV5-1 to TRBJ2-3; 9 bases are shared with TRBD2. There are 17 residues in the CDR3. J was trimmed by 4 bases and V by 2 bases; bases with no gene match: 11. Germline values: CDR1 SGHRS, CDR2 YFSETQ. CDR3 residues: CASSFQLTSGASDTQYF. CDR3 bases: TGCGCCAGCAGCTTCCAATTGACTAGCGGAGCCTCAGATACGCAGTATTTT.

The gene calls are TRBV10-3 and TRBJ1-1, with 7 bases that match TRBD1. The CDR3 totals 13 residues. J was trimmed by 0 bases and V by 10 bases; bases with no gene match: 5. CDR1 ENHRY and CDR2 SYGVKD come from the germline V gene. The CDR3 is CATTGTVNTEAFF. The CDR3 nucleotides read TGTGCCACTACCGGGACAGTGAACACTGAAGCTTTCTTT.

The CDR3 DNA reads as TGTGCCAGCAGTTCCCTTCGGGGGGCACTGAACACTGAAGCTTTCTTT. This sequence encodes CASSSLRGALNTEAFF. V is TRBV28 and J is TRBJ1-1; tentatively, D is TRBD1 (6 bases). Trimming pared 4 bases from V and 0 bases from J, leaving 15 bases between. The CDR3 has 16 residues. CDR1 and CDR2 (germline): MDHEN, SYDVKM. Drawing the rest from reference TRBV28 and TRBJ1-1, the complete variable domain is DVKVTQSSRYLVKRTGEKVFLECVQDMDHENMFWYRQDPGLGLRLIYFSYDVKMKEKGDIPEGYSVSREKKERFSLILESASTNQTSMYLCASSSLRGALNTEAFFGQGTRLTVV.

The chain has TRBV10-1 and TRBJ2-7; 12 bases are a match to TRBD2. The germline CDR1 and CDR2 sequences are WNHNN and SYGVQD (reference sequence). V lost 8 bases to trimming and J lost 0 bases; unmatched junction nucleotides: 11. This CDR3 has 17 amino acids. The DNA of the CDR3 is TGCGCCAGCCCCAAGGGACTAGCGGGCCCCAGCTCCTACGAGCAGTACGTC. Amino acid sequence: CASPKGLAGPSSYEQYV.

The V and J genes are TRBV28 and TRBJ1-2, with 7 bases lining up with TRBD1. With V trimmed by 10 bases and J by 4 bases, 6 bases remained unmatched. CDR3 length equals 12 residues. Germline V gene data show CDR1 as MDHEN and CDR2 as SYDVKM. Here the CDR3 reads CATGDSGYGYTF. DNA for the CDR3: TGTGCCACGGGGGACAGTGGCTATGGCTACACCTTC.

This chain links TRBV19 with TRBJ1-2; TRBD1 agrees at 7 bases. Germline trimming cut 7 bases from V and 2 bases from J; bases unmatched to any gene: 7. Looked up from germline, CDR1 is LNHDA and CDR2 is SQIVND (reference sequence). This CDR3 is 14 amino acids long. CDR3 region: CASTPNRGNYGYTF. The CDR3 DNA reads as TGTGCCAGTACCCCAAACAGGGGAAACTATGGCTACACCTTC. Full variable domain (outside the CDR3, taken from reference TRBV19 and TRBJ1-2): DGGITQSPKYLFRKEGQNVTLSCEQNLNHDAMYWYRQDPGQGLRLIYYSQIVNDFQKGDIAEGYSVSREKKESFPLTVTSAQKNPTAFYLCASTPNRGNYGYTFGSGTRLTVV.

There are a few counts of this clone. The rearrangement joins TRBV6-6 to TRBJ1-1, with D possibly TRBD1 on 6 matching bases. V was cut by 7 bases and J by 1 base, with 10 bases left in between. This CDR3 is 13 amino acids long. The germline V gene has CDR1 MNHNY and CDR2 SVGAGI (reference sequence). CDR3 DNA sequence: TGTGCCAGCACCCTACAGGGGAACACTGAAGCTTTCTTT. It translates to CASTLQGNTEAFF.